This T cell receptor (beta chain) was profiled in a study of T cell repertoires in cytomegalovirus infection. TCRdb re-called the reads through MiXCR, storing one row per CDR3 protein. The sample holds around 740,000 distinct CDR3 sequences, 35% seen once. The CDR3 has 15 residues. Trimming shortened V by 2 bases and J by 2 bases, and 10 bases separated the two germline ends. The germline CDR1 and CDR2 sequences are MNHEY and SVGAGI. The sequenced sample consisted of PBMCs. The rearrangement uses TRBV6-5 and TRBJ2-1; D is unclear. This clonotype originated in a human donor in good health (CMV status not recorded). Some clones in this sample may be carry-over from other donors' samples. This CDR3 reads CASSYGGGAYNEQFF. The CDR3 DNA reads as TGTGCCAGCAGTTACGGCGGTGGGGCCTACAATGAGCAGTTCTTC.